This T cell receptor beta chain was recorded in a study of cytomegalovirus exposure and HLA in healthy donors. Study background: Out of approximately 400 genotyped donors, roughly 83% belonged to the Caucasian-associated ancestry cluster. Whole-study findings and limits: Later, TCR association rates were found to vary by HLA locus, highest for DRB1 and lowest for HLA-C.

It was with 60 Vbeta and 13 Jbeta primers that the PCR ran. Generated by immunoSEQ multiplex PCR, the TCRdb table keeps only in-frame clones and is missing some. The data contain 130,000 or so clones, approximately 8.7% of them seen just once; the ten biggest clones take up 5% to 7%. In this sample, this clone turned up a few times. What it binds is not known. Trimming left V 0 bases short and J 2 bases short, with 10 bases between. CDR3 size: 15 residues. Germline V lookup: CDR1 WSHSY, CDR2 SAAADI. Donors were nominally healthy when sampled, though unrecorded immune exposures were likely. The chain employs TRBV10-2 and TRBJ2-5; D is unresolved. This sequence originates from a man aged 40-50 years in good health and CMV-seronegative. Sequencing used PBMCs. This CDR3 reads CASSESRSSQETQYF. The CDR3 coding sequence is TGCGCCAGCAGTGAGTCCCGGTCTAGTCAAGAGACCCAGTACTTC.